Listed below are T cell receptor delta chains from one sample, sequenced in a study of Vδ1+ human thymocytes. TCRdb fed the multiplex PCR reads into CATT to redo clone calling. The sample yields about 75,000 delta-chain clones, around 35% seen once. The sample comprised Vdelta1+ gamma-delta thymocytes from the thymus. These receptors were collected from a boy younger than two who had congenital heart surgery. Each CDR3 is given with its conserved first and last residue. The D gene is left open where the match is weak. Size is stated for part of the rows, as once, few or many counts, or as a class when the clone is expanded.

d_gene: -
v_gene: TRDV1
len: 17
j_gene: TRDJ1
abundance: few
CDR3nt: TGTGCTCTTGGGGAACTTATGTCTCGGCACCACACCGATAAACTCATCTTT
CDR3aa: CALGELMSRHHTDKLIF

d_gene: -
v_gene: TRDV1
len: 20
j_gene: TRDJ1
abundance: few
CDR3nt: TGTGCTCTTGGGGACGAAGGCCTTCTCTGCGATTCCCAGTACACCGATAAACTCATCTTT
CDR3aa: CALGDEGLLCDSQYTDKLIF

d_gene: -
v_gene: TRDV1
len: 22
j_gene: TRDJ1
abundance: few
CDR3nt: TGTGCTCTTGGGGAACTAAATAAGGCCAAGCGCTTTCTGGGTCCGTACACCGATAAACTCATCTTT
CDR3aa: CALGELNKAKRFLGPYTDKLIF

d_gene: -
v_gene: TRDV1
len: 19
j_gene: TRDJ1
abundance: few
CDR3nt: TGTGCTCTTGGGCTCCCCCCTACTTGGTACTGGGTGAGGACCGATAAACTCATCTTT
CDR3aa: CALGLPPTWYWVRTDKLIF

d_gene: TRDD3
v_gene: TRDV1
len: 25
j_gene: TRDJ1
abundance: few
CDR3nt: TGTGCTCTTGGGGAACATCAAGCGAGGCTTCAAAGGGGCCTGGGGGATACCATACGCACCGATAAACTCATCTTT
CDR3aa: CALGEHQARLQRGLGDTIRTDKLIF

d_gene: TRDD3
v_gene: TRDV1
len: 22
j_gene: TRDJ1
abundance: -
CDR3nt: TGTGCTCTGTACAGCCTCTTCCGCCCACTGGGGGATAGCGAAACGTACACCGATAAACTCATCTTT
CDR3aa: CALYSLFRPLGDSETYTDKLIF

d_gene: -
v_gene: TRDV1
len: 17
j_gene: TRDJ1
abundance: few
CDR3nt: TGTGCTCTTGGGGAATCGTCCTGGCTCTTGAACACCGATAAACTCATCTTT
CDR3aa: CALGESSWLLNTDKLIF

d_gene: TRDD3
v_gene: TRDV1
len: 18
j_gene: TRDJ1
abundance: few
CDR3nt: TGTGCTCTTGGGGAAACGGGCCGGGGATACCGATACACCGATAAACTCATCTTT
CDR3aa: CALGETGRGYRYTDKLIF

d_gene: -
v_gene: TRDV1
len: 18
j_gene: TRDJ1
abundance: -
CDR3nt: TGTGCTCTTGGGGGACCCCGCTACCCCCCGAGGGGCACCGATAAACTCATCTTT
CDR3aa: CALGGPRYPPRGTDKLIF

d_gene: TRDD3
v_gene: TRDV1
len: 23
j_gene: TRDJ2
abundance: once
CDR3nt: TGTGCTCTTGGGGAACTAGCAGAGTTCCTACGGGGGGGGGGATACGATTTGACAGCACAACTCTTCTTT
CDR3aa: CALGELAEFLRGGGYDLTAQLFF

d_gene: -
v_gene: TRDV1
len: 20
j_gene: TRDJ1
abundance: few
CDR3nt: TGTGCTCTTGGGGAAGTGTCCTACACCCACCACGTCCTCCACACCGATAAACTCATCTTT
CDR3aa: CALGEVSYTHHVLHTDKLIF

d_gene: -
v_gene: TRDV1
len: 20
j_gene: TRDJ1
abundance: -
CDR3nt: TGTGCTCTTGGGTACGCGGGACCAATTCCCTCCCTTACTGGGTTAGATAAACTCATCTTT
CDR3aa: CALGYAGPIPSLTGLDKLIF

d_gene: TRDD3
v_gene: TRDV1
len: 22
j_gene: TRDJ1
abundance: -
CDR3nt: TGTGCTCTTGGGGAACTGGGGGTGTCCTTCACTTTTGACTGGGGGAGAACCGATAAACTCATCTTT
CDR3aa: CALGELGVSFTFDWGRTDKLIF

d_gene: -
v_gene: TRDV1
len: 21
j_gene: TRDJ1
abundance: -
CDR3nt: TGTGCTCTTGGGGCGCTCGGATCCTACACCCTGGGGGGCCCGTACACCGATAAACTCATCTTT
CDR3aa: CALGALGSYTLGGPYTDKLIF